This T cell receptor (beta chain) was observed in a study of CD8 T cell repertoires and HIV-1 epitope variants. Study-level information: Controls included no peptide, Ebola AY9 epitope, and a CMV, EBV, flu pool. Findings of the study overall: This assay reports beta chains of antigen-expanded cells, not T cell function.

Method: immunoSEQ multiplex PCR; TCRdb's copy keeps in-frame clones and lacks some. This table holds several thousand clones, roughly 67% found once. Of note for this clone: Its specificity is not known.

This receptor was identified in a male donor with HIV. Specimen: cultured CD8+ T cells derived from PBMCs.

CDR3 in amino acids: CASTAGSYNEQFF. CDR3 nucleotide sequence: TGTGCCAGCACTGCAGGCTCCTACAATGAGCAGTTCTTC. The genes are TRBV5-6 and TRBJ2-1; D gene unclear. V lost 6 bases and J lost 0, with 7 bases in between. Germline V gene sequence: CDR1 SGHDT, CDR2 YYEEEE. The CDR3 runs to 13 residues.